The next 24 T cell receptor beta chains were all read from a single sample in a study of OX40 agonist ivuxolimab in advanced cancers. Sequencing used immunoSEQ multiplex PCR; TCRdb keeps in-frame clones, though not all of them. Of 25,000 to 30,000 clones listed, approximately 80% are singletons. The source material was CD4+ or CD8+ T cells sorted from blood, sampled in a trial of the OX40 agonist ivuxolimab. All receptors derive from an adult with an advanced solid tumor such as melanoma, head and neck, liver or kidney cancer.

V and J are TRBV10-3 and TRBJ2-1, with 11 bases identical to TRBD2. Trimming at V came to 2 bases and at J to 2 bases, leaving 8 bases not matched to a gene. This CDR3 has 18 amino acids. The germline gives CDR1 ENHRY, CDR2 SYGVKD. The CDR3 nucleotides are TGTGCCATCAGTGAGCCGAAAACTAGCGGGAGCCCCTACAATGAGCAGTTCTTC. Its translation: CAISEPKTSGSPYNEQFF.

This clone was detected once. V usage is TRBV6-5 and J usage is TRBJ2-2; D gene unclear. The CDR3 sequence is 14 residues long. The ends were cut back, 0 bases at V and 6 bases at J, with 8 bases in the middle. Germline values: CDR1 MNHEY, CDR2 SVGAGI. The CDR3 region has the DNA TGTGCCAGCAGTTACTCGTCCGGAGCCGGGGAGCTGTTTTTT. It encodes CASSYSSGAGELFF.

This clone occurred a few times. Other nucleotide sequences from this sample produce the same CDR3. The chain joins TRBV7-9 to TRBJ2-7, with D unresolved. Trimming pared 1 base from V and 1 base from J, leaving 2 bases between. Germline V CDR1 and CDR2: SEHNR, FQNEAQ (reference sequence). CDR3 size: 12 residues. CDR3 amino acids: CASSLGSYEQYF. The CDR3 nucleotides are TGTGCCAGCAGCTTAGGATCCTACGAGCAGTACTTC.

The chain uses TRBV11-2 and TRBJ1-2, with D possibly matching TRBD1 (6 bases). With 4 bases removed from V and 3 bases from J, the gap between germline ends came to 15 bases. Germline values: CDR1 SGHAT, CDR2 FQNNGV. This CDR3 spans 15 amino acids. The CDR3 spells CASSSTGDWDYGYTF. The CDR3 DNA is TGTGCCAGCAGCTCGACAGGAGATTGGGACTATGGCTACACCTTC.

This chain links TRBV28 with TRBJ1-2; D ambiguous. Trimming removed 3 bases from V and 2 bases from J, with 7 bases in between. The CDR3 is 13 amino acids. Germline V gene lookup returns CDR1 MDHEN and CDR2 SYDVKM. The CDR3 sequence: CASSFGPNYGYTF. CDR3 nucleotides: TGTGCCAGCAGTTTCGGACCGAACTATGGCTACACCTTC.

The chain uses TRBV19 and TRBJ2-7; 8 bases agree with TRBD2. This CDR3 comprises 16 residues. CDR1 is LNHDA, CDR2 SQIVND, per germline (reference sequence). The V gene end was trimmed by 9 bases and the J gene end by 2 bases; junction bases not matched to a gene: 15. CDR3 nucleotide sequence: TGTGCCAGCCGAGACAGACCGGGACTAGTCCCCTACGAGCAGTACTTC. Protein product: CASRDRPGLVPYEQYF.

The chain carries TRBV5-6 and TRBJ2-6, with D perhaps TRBD1 (6 bases). Deletions cut 4 bases from V and 0 bases from J, with 17 bases between. The CDR3 totals 18 residues. Germline values: CDR1 SGHDT, CDR2 YYEEEE. CDR3 bases: TGTGCCAGCAGCCACGGACAGAAACAGTACTCTGGGGCCAACGTCCTGACTTTC. Protein product: CASSHGQKQYSGANVLTF.

The chain joins TRBV5-1 to TRBJ2-5, with 7 bases lining up with TRBD2. Germline V CDR1 and CDR2: SGHRS, YFSETQ. V gave up 4 bases and J gave up 0 bases; unmatched junction bases: 9. The CDR3 spans 16 residues. CDR3 nucleotide sequence: TGCGCCAGCAGCCCCCATGGGAGGGAGTACCAAGAGACCCAGTACTTC. Its protein is CASSPHGREYQETQYF.

The chain has TRBV6-5 and TRBJ2-1, with 7 bases aligning to TRBD2. Germline V gene data show CDR1 as MNHEY and CDR2 as SVGAGI. V trimming: 5 bases; J trimming: 10 bases; junction bases outside the gene matches: 5. The CDR3 sequence is 12 residues long. The CDR3: CASSRPSGEQFF. The CDR3 nucleotides are TGTGCCAGCAGTCGGCCTAGCGGAGAGCAGTTCTTC.

The chain recombines TRBV7-9 with TRBJ2-5; TRBD1 might be the D (5 bases). Germline values: CDR1 SEHNR, CDR2 FQNEAQ (reference sequence). This CDR3 region has 16 residues. V was trimmed by 1 base and J by 7 bases, leaving 19 bases between them. The DNA of the CDR3 is TGTGCCAGCAGCTTAGTCGGTTGGCAGGGTTCGGGGACCCAGTACTTC. Protein sequence: CASSLVGWQGSGTQYF.

CDR3 amino acids: CASSIPAGGGRNQPQHF. The CDR3 DNA follows: TGTGCCAGTAGTATTCCCGCCGGGGGCGGTAGGAATCAGCCCCAGCATTTT. The chain recombines TRBV19 with TRBJ1-5; D is possibly TRBD1 (6 bases). CDR1 and CDR2 (germline): LNHDA, SQIVND (reference sequence). Trimming cost V 3 bases and J 4 bases, with 19 bases left between them. CDR3 size: 17 residues. Full variable domain (outside the CDR3, taken from reference TRBV19 and TRBJ1-5): DGGITQSPKYLFRKEGQNVTLSCEQNLNHDAMYWYRQDPGQGLRLIYYSQIVNDFQKGDIAEGYSVSREKKESFPLTVTSAQKNPTAFYLCASSIPAGGGRNQPQHFGDGTRLSIL.

The rearrangement links TRBV7-3 to TRBJ2-7; 8 bases are a match to TRBD1. This CDR3 region has 14 residues. V lost 5 bases to trimming and J lost 4 bases; unmatched junction nucleotides: 7. Germline-derived CDR1 and CDR2 are SGHTA and FQGTGA. DNA of the CDR3: TGTGCCAGCAGCCCACGACAGGGGTCTTACGAGCAGTACTTC. Translated: CASSPRQGSYEQYF.

This clone showed up just once. The chain carries TRBV9 and TRBJ2-7, with a tentative D call TRBD1 (6 bases). The CDR3 loop spans 15 amino acids. Trimming stripped 1 base from V and 2 bases from J, with 13 bases between. The V gene's germline CDR1 is SGDLS and CDR2 YYNGEE. CDR3 nucleotide sequence: TGTGCCAGCAGCGTAACTCCGGGACAAGCCTACGAGCAGTACTTC. Protein product: CASSVTPGQAYEQYF.

V gene TRBV9 combines with J gene TRBJ2-3, with 8 bases lining up with TRBD2. J gave up 3 bases and V 4 bases, and 16 bases lay outside the gene matches. CDR1 SGDLS and CDR2 YYNGEE come from the germline V gene. The CDR3 consists of 18 residues. CDR3 region: CASSSNMGVAGPTDTQYF. The CDR3 DNA is TGTGCCAGCAGCTCCAACATGGGGGTAGCGGGGCCTACAGATACGCAGTATTTT.

The chain links TRBV5-6 to TRBJ2-7; 7 bases map to TRBD1. With 3 bases clipped from V and 2 bases from J, the junction kept 8 bases outside the gene matches. Germline CDR1 SGHDT, CDR2 YYEEEE. There are 15 residues in the CDR3. CDR3 region: CASSSDRDTTYEQYF. The CDR3 DNA sequence: TGTGCCAGCAGCTCCGACAGGGACACTACCTACGAGCAGTACTTC.

This clone appeared once. The rearrangement uses TRBV19 and TRBJ1-1; perhaps TRBD1 as D (6 bases). Looked up from germline, CDR1 is LNHDA and CDR2 is SQIVND (reference sequence). The CDR3 consists of 14 residues. V was clipped by 3 bases and J by 6 bases, with 14 bases between them. DNA for the CDR3: TGTGCCAGTAGTATTCCGTGGGGGGCGTCTGAAGCTTTCTTT. This sequence encodes CASSIPWGASEAFF.

This clone was counted between two and nine times. The rearrangement joins TRBV5-4 to TRBJ1-1; D call uncertain. Trimming cost V 3 bases and J 5 bases, with 11 bases left between them. Per the germline V gene, CDR1 is SGHNT and CDR2 is YYREEE (reference sequence). The CDR3 loop spans 13 amino acids. As DNA, the CDR3 is TGTGCCAGCAGCTCTGTCCCCAGTACTGAAGCTTTCTTT. Protein: CASSSVPSTEAFF.

This clone was counted a single time. The V and J genes are TRBV28 and TRBJ2-7; the match to TRBD1 covers 7 bases. Germline loops: CDR1 MDHEN, CDR2 SYDVKM. V lost 6 bases and J lost 3; bases outside the gene matches: 8. The CDR3 loop spans 14 amino acids. The CDR3 is CASRPTGMNYEQYF. CDR3 bases: TGTGCCAGCAGACCGACAGGGATGAACTACGAGCAGTACTTC.

About this clone: Compared with germline, one end of the junction differs, possibly owing to a read error. This chain joins TRBV6-5 and TRBJ1-5; D gene ambiguous. Germline V lookup: CDR1 MNHEY, CDR2 SVGAGI. The CDR3 sequence is 13 residues long. The CDR3 DNA reads TGTGCCAGCCGTTACGGTCACAATCAGCCCCAGCATTTT. It is translated as CASRYGHNQPQHF.

The chain joins TRBV15 to TRBJ2-3; a weak D match, TRBD2 (6 bases). This CDR3 is built from 14 residues. Germline CDR1 reads LNHNV; CDR2 reads YYDKDF (reference sequence). The V end was cut by 0 bases, the J end by 7 bases, with 11 bases between. CDR3: CATSRERAGNTQYF. CDR3 nucleotide sequence: TGTGCCACCAGCAGAGAGAGGGCGGGGAATACGCAGTATTTT.

V is TRBV7-8 and J is TRBJ1-1; D is uncertain. The CDR3 consists of 14 residues. V was pared by 0 bases and J by 3 bases, with 8 bases between. Looked up from germline, CDR1 is SGHVS and CDR2 is FQNEAQ. CDR3 coding DNA: TGTGCCAGCAGCTTAGCCTCGGGAGACACTGAAGCTTTCTTT. Translated: CASSLASGDTEAFF.

This clone has a single count. The CDR3 sequence is CASSLTRGQETQYF. CDR3 sequence (DNA): TGTGCCAGCAGCTTAACCAGGGGACAAGAGACCCAGTACTTC. The chain recombines TRBV7-9 with TRBJ2-5; a possible D gene is TRBD1 (6 bases). Germline loops: CDR1 SEHNR, CDR2 FQNEAQ (reference sequence). This CDR3 has 14 residues. With 2 bases removed from V and 2 bases from J, the gap between germline ends came to 9 bases.

The chain carries TRBV29-1 and TRBJ2-7; unclear D gene. Deletions cut 0 bases from V and 2 bases from J, with 8 bases between. The CDR3 loop spans 13 amino acids. Germline CDR1 reads SQVTM; CDR2 reads ANQGSEA. The DNA for the CDR3 is TGCAGCGTTGAAGACGGCAAAGCCTACGAGCAGTACTTC. Its protein is CSVEDGKAYEQYF.

The chain links TRBV7-6 to TRBJ1-2; perhaps TRBD1 as D (5 bases). Trimming took 4 bases from V and 6 from J, leaving 21 bases between them. Germline values: CDR1 SGHVS, CDR2 FNYEAQ. The CDR3 has 16 residues. CDR3 region: CASSSGHFRAADGYTF. CDR3 in DNA: TGTGCCAGCAGCTCAGGACATTTCCGTGCAGCGGATGGCTACACCTTC.